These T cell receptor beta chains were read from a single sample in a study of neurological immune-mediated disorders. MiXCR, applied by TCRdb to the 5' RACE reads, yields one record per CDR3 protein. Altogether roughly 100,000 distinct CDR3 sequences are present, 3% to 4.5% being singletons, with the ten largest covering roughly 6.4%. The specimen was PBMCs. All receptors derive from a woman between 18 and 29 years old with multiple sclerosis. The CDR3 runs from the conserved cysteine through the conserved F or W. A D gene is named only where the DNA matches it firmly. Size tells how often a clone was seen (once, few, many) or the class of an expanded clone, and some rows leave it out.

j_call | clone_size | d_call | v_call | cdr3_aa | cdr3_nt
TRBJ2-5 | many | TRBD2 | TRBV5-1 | CASRVTSGQETQYF | TGCGCCAGCAGGGTAACTAGCGGACAAGAGACCCAGTACTTC
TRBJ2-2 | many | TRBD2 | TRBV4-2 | CASSQAVGEIAGADGELFF | TGTGCCAGCAGCCAAGCTGTGGGGGAAATAGCGGGAGCGGACGGGGAGCTGTTTTTT
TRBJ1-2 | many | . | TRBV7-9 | CASNMGAGGYTF | TGTGCCAGTAATATGGGCGCGGGTGGCTACACCTTC
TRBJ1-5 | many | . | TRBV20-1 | CSARGTRSHQPQHF | TGCAGTGCTAGAGGCACCCGTTCGCATCAGCCCCAGCATTTT
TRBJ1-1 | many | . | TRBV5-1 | CASRKSGGGRVNTEAFF | TGCGCCAGCAGGAAATCCGGTGGGGGCCGCGTGAACACTGAAGCTTTCTTT
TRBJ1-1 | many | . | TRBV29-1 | CSVEGQGNTEAFF | TGCAGCGTTGAAGGGCAGGGGAACACTGAAGCTTTCTTT
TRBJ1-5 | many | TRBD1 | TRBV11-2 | CASSSTQGARGQPQHF | TGTGCCAGCAGCTCGACGCAGGGGGCTCGTGGTCAGCCCCAGCATTTT
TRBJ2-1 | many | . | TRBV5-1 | CASSWEGAVGNEQFF | TGCGCCAGCAGTTGGGAGGGGGCCGTGGGGAATGAGCAGTTCTTC
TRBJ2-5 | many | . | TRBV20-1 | CSASLGGIQETQYF | TGCAGTGCTAGCCTAGGTGGGATCCAAGAGACCCAGTACTTC
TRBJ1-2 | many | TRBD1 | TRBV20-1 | CSARTGLLNYGYTF | TGCAGTGCCCGGACAGGGCTCCTCAACTATGGCTACACCTTC
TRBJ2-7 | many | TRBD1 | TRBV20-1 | CSARVETGSDEQYF | TGCAGTGCTAGAGTGGAGACAGGGAGCGACGAGCAGTACTTC
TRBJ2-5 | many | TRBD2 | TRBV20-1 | CSAVAGVQETQYF | TGCAGTGCTGTAGCGGGGGTCCAAGAGACCCAGTACTTC
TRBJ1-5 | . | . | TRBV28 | CASSSDGQRSTQNF | TGTGCCAGCAGCTCCGACGGACAGAGGTCGACCCAGAATTTT
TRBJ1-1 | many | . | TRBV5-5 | CASSLQQQNTEAFF | TGTGCCAGCAGCTTGCAACAACAGAACACTGAAGCTTTCTTT
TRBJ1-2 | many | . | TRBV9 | CASSVGSTLQGGYTF | TGTGCCAGCAGCGTAGGCTCGACGCTCCAGGGGGGCTACACCTTC
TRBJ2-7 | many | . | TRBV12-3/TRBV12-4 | CASSPRPGPSYEQYF | TGTGCCAGCAGTCCCCGTCCCGGGCCCTCCTACGAGCAGTACTTC
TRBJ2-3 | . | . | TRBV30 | CAWSASSGFPTDTQYF | TGTGCCTGGAGTGCCTCATCGGGGTTCCCCACAGATACGCAGTATTTT
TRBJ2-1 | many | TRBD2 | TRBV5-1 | CASSPRTSGSNEQFF | TGCGCCAGCAGCCCAAGGACTAGCGGGAGCAATGAGCAGTTCTTC
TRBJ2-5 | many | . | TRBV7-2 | CASSLAGTEKKTQYF | TGTGCCAGCAGCTTAGCCGGGACCGAAAAGAAGACCCAGTACTTC
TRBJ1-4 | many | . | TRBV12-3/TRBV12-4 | CASSISGSGEKLFF | TGTGCCAGCAGTATCTCGGGAAGTGGGGAAAAACTGTTTTTT
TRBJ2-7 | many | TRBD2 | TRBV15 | CATSRGLELAHEQYF | TGTGCCACCAGCAGGGGACTAGAACTGGCTCACGAGCAGTACTTC
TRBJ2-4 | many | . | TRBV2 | CASMETEKNIQYF | TGTGCCAGCATGGAGACAGAGAAAAACATTCAGTACTTC
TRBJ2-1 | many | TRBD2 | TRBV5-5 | CASRRTSGTYNEQFF | TGTGCCAGCAGACGGACTAGCGGGACCTACAATGAGCAGTTCTTC
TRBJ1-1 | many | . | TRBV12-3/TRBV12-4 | CASSLRGPLNTEAFF | TGTGCCAGCAGCCTACGCGGACCCCTGAACACTGAAGCTTTCTTT
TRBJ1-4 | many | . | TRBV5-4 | CASSYWGQVNEKLFF | TGTGCCAGCAGCTATTGGGGGCAGGTTAATGAAAAACTGTTTTTT
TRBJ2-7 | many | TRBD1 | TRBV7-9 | CASSLLTGGEAEQYF | TGTGCCAGCAGCCTCCTGACAGGGGGCGAGGCCGAGCAGTACTTC
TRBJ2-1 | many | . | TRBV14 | CASSLHLNEQFF | TGTGCCAGCAGCCTGCATCTCAATGAGCAGTTCTTC
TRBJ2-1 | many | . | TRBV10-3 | CAISEGRASSYNEQFF | TGTGCCATCAGTGAGGGTCGGGCGAGCTCCTACAATGAGCAGTTCTTC
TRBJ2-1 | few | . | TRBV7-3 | CASSLDSGTEQFF | TGTGCCAGCAGCTTAGATTCTGGGACAGAGCAGTTCTTC
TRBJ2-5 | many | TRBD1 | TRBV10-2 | CASSQQGRATQYF | TGCGCCAGCAGTCAACAGGGGCGGGCGACCCAGTACTTC
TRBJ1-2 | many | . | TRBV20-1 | CSAHTNQGDYGYTF | TGCAGTGCACATACCAATCAGGGAGACTATGGCTACACCTTC
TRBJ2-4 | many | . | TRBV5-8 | CASSLQGGGKNIQYF | TGTGCCAGCAGCTTGCAGGGGGGAGGCAAAAACATTCAGTACTTC
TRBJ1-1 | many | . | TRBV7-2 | CASSLNTEAFF | TGTGCCAGCAGCTTAAACACTGAAGCTTTCTTT
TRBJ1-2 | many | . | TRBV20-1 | CSASASGYGYTF | TGCAGTGCTAGCGCCAGTGGCTATGGCTACACCTTC
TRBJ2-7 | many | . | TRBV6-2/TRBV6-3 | CASRESGMPYEQYF | TGTGCCAGCAGGGAATCGGGAATGCCGTACGAGCAGTACTTC
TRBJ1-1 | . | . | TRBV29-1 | CSVEERGRNTEAFF | TGCAGCGTTGAAGAACGGGGCAGAAACACTGAAGCTTTCTTT
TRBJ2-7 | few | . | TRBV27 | CASSLLEFTYEQYF | TGTGCCAGCAGTTTATTGGAATTTACCTACGAGCAGTACTTC
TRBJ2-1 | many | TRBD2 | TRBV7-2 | CASSPGLAGKSEQFF | TGTGCCAGCAGCCCGGGACTAGCGGGAAAAAGTGAGCAGTTCTTC
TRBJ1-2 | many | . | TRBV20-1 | CSAREGGYTF | TGCAGTGCCCGGGAGGGTGGCTACACCTTC
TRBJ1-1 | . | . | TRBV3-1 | CASSSGVGPTEAFF | TGTGCCAGCAGCTCGGGTGTGGGTCCCACTGAAGCTTTCTTT
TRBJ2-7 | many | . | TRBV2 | CASSTGGFRYEQYF | TGTGCCAGCAGCACCGGGGGTTTTCGCTACGAGCAGTACTTC
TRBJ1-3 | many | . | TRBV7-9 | CASSLGYGNTIYF | TGTGCCAGCAGCTTAGGTTACGGAAACACCATATATTTT
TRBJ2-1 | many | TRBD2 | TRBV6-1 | CASSVGRSIAGNNEQFF | TGTGCCAGCAGTGTCGGGCGGTCTATAGCGGGGAACAATGAGCAGTTCTTC
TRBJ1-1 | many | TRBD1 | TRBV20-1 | CSARGGRGHNEAFF | TGCAGTGCCCGAGGGGGCAGGGGGCATAATGAAGCTTTCTTT
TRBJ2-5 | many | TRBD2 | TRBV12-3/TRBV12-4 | CASRKYLLGLDGVQETQYF | TGTGCCAGCAGAAAATACCTATTAGGACTAGACGGGGTCCAAGAGACCCAGTACTTC
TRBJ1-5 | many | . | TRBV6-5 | CASSRLDDQPQHF | TGTGCCAGCAGTAGACTCGACGATCAGCCCCAGCATTTT
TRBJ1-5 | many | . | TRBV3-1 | CASSQEGGQPQHF | TGTGCCAGCAGCCAAGAGGGGGGTCAGCCCCAGCATTTT
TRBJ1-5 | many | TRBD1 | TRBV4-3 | CASSQDPVGAGGDQPQHF | TGCGCCAGCAGCCAAGACCCGGTAGGGGCAGGGGGCGATCAGCCCCAGCATTTT
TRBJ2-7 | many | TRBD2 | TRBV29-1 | CSVEGESQTSGYTYEQYF | TGCAGCGTTGAAGGGGAAAGCCAGACTAGCGGCTACACCTACGAGCAGTACTTC
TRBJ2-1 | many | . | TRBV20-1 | CSAPLISPTSREQFF | TGCAGTGCTCCCCTGATTAGTCCCACCTCACGTGAGCAGTTCTTC
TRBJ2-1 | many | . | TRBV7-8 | CASSLEVVGLLIDYNEQFF | TGTGCCAGCAGCTTAGAGGTAGTTGGACTCCTTATAGACTACAATGAGCAGTTCTTC
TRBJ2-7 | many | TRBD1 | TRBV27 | CASRPTGAHEQYF | TGTGCCAGCAGACCGACAGGGGCACACGAGCAGTACTTC
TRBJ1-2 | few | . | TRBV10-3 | CAIRDFKNGYTF | TGTGCCATCAGAGATTTCAAGAATGGCTACACCTTC